The source of this T cell receptor beta chain is a study of T and B cells in COVID-19 patients. The wider study: Median age was approximately 34 years in the recovered cohort and approximately 68 years in the active-infection cohort.

From blood, roughly 220-550 ng of genomic DNA served as TRB template. Trimming stripped 4 bases from V and 3 bases from J, with 9 bases between. The CDR3 has 13 residues. Germline lookup yields CDR1 SQVTM and CDR2 ANQGSEA. TRB rearrangements were amplified by multiplex PCR with BIOMED2 TRB-A/B primers. TCRdb reprocessed the multiplex PCR reads with MiXCR, giving one entry per CDR3 protein. The sample holds a few thousand distinct CDR3 sequences, 25% to 30% seen once. The clonotype originates from a human donor with active COVID-19. Sequences were obtained from blood. The chain combines TRBV29-1 with TRBJ1-4; D remains unclear. CDR3 coding DNA: TGCAGCGTTGGGGCGCGGTCTAATGAAAAACTGTTTTTT. It specifies CSVGARSNEKLFF.